The rows below give T cell receptor beta chains drawn from one sample of a study of blood T cell repertoires in COVID-19. Produced via immunoSEQ multiplex PCR; TCRdb's table is partial and in-frame only. This repertoire shows over 150,000 clones, more than 70% found once; its top ten account for more than 5%. The sample comprised PBMCs or T cells enriched from blood (not recorded which). These receptors were taken from a middle-aged man who had recovered from COVID-19. Each CDR3 is given with its conserved first and last residue. A D gene is named only where the DNA matches it firmly. Part of the rows lack a size; the others show once, few, many or a class for expanded clones.

size	V	D	J	DNA	CDR3
few	TRBV4-2	TRBD2	TRBJ2-1	TGTGCCAGCAGCCAAGACACTAGCGGGAGGACCTACAATGAGCAGTTCTTC	CASSQDTSGRTYNEQFF
NA	TRBV4-1	NA	TRBJ2-7	TGCGCCAGCAGCCAAGAGACACAGCTCTCCTACGAGCAGTACTTC	CASSQETQLSYEQYF
NA	TRBV18	TRBD2	TRBJ2-1	TGTGCCAGCTCACCACCTAGTGTAGCGGGAGCGGGCAATGAGCAGTTCTTC	CASSPPSVAGAGNEQFF
NA	TRBV5-1	NA	TRBJ1-6	TGCGCCAGCAGCGAAATACAGGGTTATAATTCACCCCTCCACTTT	CASSEIQGYNSPLHF
NA	TRBV12-3/TRBV12-4	NA	TRBJ2-2	TGTGCCAGCAGTAAGGAGGGGGAGCTGTTTTTT	CASSKEGELFF
NA	TRBV2	NA	TRBJ1-5	TGTGCCAGCAGTTTAAACATGGGGCGTCAGCCCCAGCATTTT	CASSLNMGRQPQHF
NA	TRBV7-8	TRBD1	TRBJ2-3	TGTGCCAGCAGCCCGGACAGGGGAGGAGATACGCAGTATTTT	CASSPDRGGDTQYF
NA	TRBV5-6	NA	TRBJ2-7	TGTGCCAGCAGCTCCCACCGAAAGAGCGACTACGAGCAGTACTTC	CASSSHRKSDYEQYF
NA	TRBV7-9	NA	TRBJ2-7	TGTGCCAGCAGCGGCGACAGTTCCTACGAGCAGTACTTC	CASSGDSSYEQYF
NA	TRBV6-5	NA	TRBJ2-5	TGTGCCAGCAGTCGGGGTGAGACCCAGTACTTC	CASSRGETQYF
NA	TRBV27	TRBD1	TRBJ2-7	TGTGCCAGCAGTTCCCGGGACAGATTGCCCGAGCAGTACTTC	CASSSRDRLPEQYF
NA	TRBV4-1	NA	TRBJ2-3	TGCGCCAGCAGCTCTACTCTCGGTCCAGATACGCAGTATTTT	CASSSTLGPDTQYF
NA	TRBV5-6	NA	TRBJ2-7	TGTGCCAGCAGCTTATTGCGCTACGAGCAGTACTTC	CASSLLRYEQYF
NA	TRBV13	TRBD2	TRBJ2-1	TGTGCCAGCAGGGAAGGACTAGCGGTCGATGAGCAGTTCTTC	CASREGLAVDEQFF
NA	TRBV3-1/TRBV3-2	NA	TRBJ1-3	TGTGCCAGCAGCTCGGGTTCTTTCTCTGGAAACACCATATATTTT	CASSSGSFSGNTIYF
NA	TRBV16	TRBD2	TRBJ2-3	TGTGCCAGCAGCCATCCGGCCGAGACTAGCGGGGGGGCTAGCACAGATACGCAGTATTTT	CASSHPAETSGGASTDTQYF
NA	TRBV5-4	TRBD1	TRBJ1-2	TGTGCCAGCAGGGGGACAGGGGTAGGCTATGGCTACACCTTC	CASRGTGVGYGYTF
NA	TRBV6-6	NA	TRBJ1-1	TGTGCCAGCAATACGCCTCTGCGGGGGACGAACACTGAAGCTTTCTTT	CASNTPLRGTNTEAFF
NA	TRBV7-6	NA	TRBJ2-5	TGTGCCAGCAGCCTAGGAGGGGGTTTCGAGACCCAGTACTTC	CASSLGGGFETQYF
once	TRBV4-1	TRBD1	TRBJ2-7	TGCGCCAGCAGCCCCCGGACAGGAACCTACGAGCAGTACTTC	CASSPRTGTYEQYF
NA	TRBV30	TRBD2	TRBJ2-7	TGTGCCACCCCTTTGCGGGAGTTCGGCGAGCAGTACTTC	CATPLREFGEQYF
NA	TRBV5-1	TRBD1	TRBJ2-1	TGCGCCAGCAGCTTCATGGGACAGAGGGGTGTCTACAATGAGCAGTTCTTC	CASSFMGQRGVYNEQFF
once	TRBV19	TRBD2	TRBJ2-1	TGTGCCAGTAGTATTGGGGGGACTAGCGGGCGCTTGTTCTTC	CASSIGGTSGRLFF
few	TRBV27	NA	TRBJ1-5	TGTGCCAGCAGTTCTACAGGAATAAGCAATCAGCCCCAGCATTTT	CASSSTGISNQPQHF
NA	TRBV30	NA	TRBJ1-6	TGTGCCTGGGAGAGCTCCTATAATTCACCCCTCCACTTT	CAWESSYNSPLHF
NA	TRBV28	NA	TRBJ1-5	TGTGCCAGCAGTTTTTACGGGGAGGGTCAGCCCCAGCATTTT	CASSFYGEGQPQHF
NA	TRBV30	NA	TRBJ1-2	TGTGCCTGGAGTGTATCGAACTATGGCTACACCTTC	CAWSVSNYGYTF
NA	TRBV7-9	TRBD2	TRBJ2-1	TGTGCCAGCAGCAAAAAGCGGGAGGGCGTCCCGAGGGGCTACAATGAGCAGTTCTTC	CASSKKREGVPRGYNEQFF
NA	TRBV30	TRBD1	TRBJ1-5	TGTGCCTGGAGTGACAGGGGGCGTGGGGGCAATCAGCCCCAGCATTTT	CAWSDRGRGGNQPQHF
NA	TRBV9	TRBD1	TRBJ2-5	TGTGCCAGCAGCGTAGAATCTGAGGGGGCGCGAGAGACCCAGTACTTC	CASSVESEGARETQYF
NA	TRBV2	TRBD1	TRBJ1-6	TGTGCCAGCAGGGTGACAGGGGGGAATTCACCCCTCCACTTT	CASRVTGGNSPLHF
NA	TRBV9	TRBD2	TRBJ2-5	TGTGCCAGCAGCGTAGCGGGAGGTGGGGGAGAGACCCAGTACTTC	CASSVAGGGGETQYF
NA	TRBV19	TRBD1	TRBJ1-4	TGTGCCAGTACCGATATCGGGACAGGGGGCGATTCTAATGAAAAACTGTTTTTT	CASTDIGTGGDSNEKLFF
NA	TRBV5-4	TRBD1	TRBJ1-1	TGTGCCAGCAGCTTGGGGGGACAGAGAACTCCGGGCGGTGAAGCTTTCTTT	CASSLGGQRTPGGEAFF
NA	TRBV4-1	NA	TRBJ1-4	TGCGCCAGCAGACAATTACTTGCAACTAATGAAAAACTGTTTTTT	CASRQLLATNEKLFF
NA	TRBV5-1	TRBD1	TRBJ2-1	TGCGCCAGCAGCTGGACAGGGCTTGAGCAGTTCTTC	CASSWTGLEQFF
few	TRBV14	TRBD1	TRBJ1-3	TGTGCCAGCAGCCATCGCGCCGGGACAGGGGCCTCTGGAAACACCATATATTTT	CASSHRAGTGASGNTIYF
NA	TRBV27	TRBD1	TRBJ1-1	TGTGCCAGCAGTTCCCGCGACAGGGTCTCCACTGAAGCTTTCTTT	CASSSRDRVSTEAFF
few	TRBV27	NA	TRBJ1-2	TGTGCCAGCAGTTTATCTAGGGGAGGAAAGGGTGGCTACACCTTC	CASSLSRGGKGGYTF
NA	TRBV9	NA	TRBJ2-5	TGTGCCAGCAGCGTAGGGCCCGGACAGCGCGAGGGAGAGACCCAGTACTTC	CASSVGPGQREGETQYF
NA	TRBV13	NA	TRBJ1-5	TGTGCCAGCAGCTTAGGCAGGGCGGCGGGGCAGCCCCAGCATTTT	CASSLGRAAGQPQHF
NA	TRBV19	TRBD1	TRBJ1-2	TGTGCCAGTAGCCCGACAGGGTCTAACTATGGCTACACCTTC	CASSPTGSNYGYTF
NA	TRBV20-1	NA	TRBJ2-1	TGCAGTACTTATTACAATGAGCAGTTCTTC	CSTYYNEQFF
NA	TRBV5-1	NA	TRBJ1-2	TGCGCCAGCAGGCTCGCGGGACTTCACGTTTATGGCTACACCTTC	CASRLAGLHVYGYTF
NA	TRBV7-2	NA	TRBJ2-5	TGTGCCAGCAGCTTCCCCCCCTATGATAAAGAGACCCAGTACTTC	CASSFPPYDKETQYF
NA	TRBV28	TRBD1	TRBJ1-1	TGTGCCAGCAGCTTCGACAGGGGGACCACTGAAGCTTTCTTT	CASSFDRGTTEAFF
NA	TRBV7-6	NA	TRBJ2-1	TGTGCCAGCAGCCCGCGGCAAGGGAGCTCCTACAATGAGCAGTTCTTC	CASSPRQGSSYNEQFF
NA	TRBV4-1	TRBD1	TRBJ1-2	TGCGCCAGCAGCCAACCGACAGGGAAAGACTATGGCTACACCTTC	CASSQPTGKDYGYTF
few	TRBV27	NA	TRBJ1-6	TGTGCCAGCAGTTTATCCCTTGGGGGGGCTAGAGGCGATTCACCCCTCCACTTT	CASSLSLGGARGDSPLHF
NA	TRBV9	NA	TRBJ1-2	TGTGCCAGCAGCCAGACGACAGGTCTGGTTCGAGGCTACACCTTC	CASSQTTGLVRGYTF
NA	TRBV11-2	NA	TRBJ2-1	TGTGCCAGCAGCTTAGCGCGGCATGAGCAGTTCTTC	CASSLARHEQFF
NA	TRBV3-1/TRBV3-2	NA	TRBJ1-2	TGTGCCAGCAGCCAAGAGGGGAGGGTAAACTATGGCTACACCTTC	CASSQEGRVNYGYTF
NA	TRBV7-9	TRBD1	TRBJ1-5	TGTGCCAGCAGCTTGACAGGGGGGAGCAATCAGCCCCAGCATTTT	CASSLTGGSNQPQHF
NA	TRBV13	TRBD1	TRBJ2-1	TGTGCCAGCAGCTTCCCAGATATGACAGGGAGAGTTGGGCAGTTCTTC	CASSFPDMTGRVGQFF
NA	TRBV29-1	NA	TRBJ2-2	TGCAGCGTTGGATACGGGGATCTCACCGGGGAGCTGTTTTTT	CSVGYGDLTGELFF
NA	TRBV19	NA	TRBJ2-4	TGTGCCAGTAGCCCACAGGGAACCAAAAACATTCAGTACTTC	CASSPQGTKNIQYF
NA	TRBV20-1	NA	TRBJ1-6	TGCAGTGCTAGTCCCAGACAAGGAGGAAAATCACCCCTCCACTTT	CSASPRQGGKSPLHF
NA	TRBV30	NA	TRBJ1-3	TGTGCCCTACAGTGGGAGGGGTATGGAAACACCATATATTTT	CALQWEGYGNTIYF